Below, 31 T cell receptor beta chains from the same sample are listed, as sequenced in a study of cytomegalovirus exposure and HLA in healthy donors listed by TCRdb under 2017. Receptor amplification or capture employed the immunoSEQ multiplex PCR assay. A mixture of 60 forward primers for TCR Vbeta segments and 13 reverse primers for TCR Jbeta segments was used in the multiplex PCR. What TCRdb holds here is the immuneACCESS table cut down to in-frame rearrangements. Part of the clones is not present; checked against another copy, under half of the missing clones reflect an unresolved V gene, and the others are unexplained. The sample has under 250,000 clones on record, 75% to 85% of them singletons. In total, the top ten clones hold about 7.5% of the sample. The sequenced material came from PBMCs. The receptors shown here come from a woman aged 55-69 years in good health and CMV-seropositive.

The chain recombines TRBV15 with TRBJ2-2, with 7 bases aligning to TRBD2. Germline V gene sequence: CDR1 LNHNV, CDR2 YYDKDF (reference sequence). There are 15 residues in the CDR3. Trimming removed 4 bases from V and 6 bases from J; junction bases left unmatched: 8. CDR3 residues: CATSKGLQVAGELFF. CDR3 in DNA: TGTGCCACCAGCAAGGGACTACAGGTCGCCGGGGAGCTGTTTTTT. The full variable domain, in which reference TRBV15 and TRBJ2-2 provide the parts outside the CDR3, is DAMVIQNPRYQVTQFGKPVTLSCSQTLNHNVMYWYQQKSSQAPKLLFHYYDKDFNNEADTPDNFQSRRPNTSFCFLDIRSPGLGDTAMYLCATSKGLQVAGELFFGEGSRLTVL.

The gene calls are TRBV12-5 and TRBJ1-5; D remains ambiguous. Germline CDR1 is LGHNT and CDR2 is FRNRAP. Trimming took off 3 bases at V and 7 bases at J, with 4 bases between the two ends. This CDR3 spans 11 amino acids. CDR3 in amino acids: CASGFLQPQHF. The CDR3 coding sequence is TGTGCTAGTGGTTTCCTCCAGCCCCAGCATTTT.

Worth noting for this clone: In the same sample, other DNA sequences code for this CDR3. The J gene is TRBJ2-7, the V gene TRBV9; 7 bases map to TRBD2. After removal of 0 bases from V and 4 bases from J, the junction contained 7 bases not matched to a gene. CDR1 is SGDLS, CDR2 YYNGEE, per germline. The CDR3 sequence is 15 residues long. CDR3 residues: CASSVAASGTYEQYF. CDR3 sequence (DNA): TGTGCCAGCAGCGTAGCGGCTAGCGGAACGTACGAGCAGTACTTC.

The genes are TRBV27 and TRBJ1-1; 7 nucleotides match TRBD1. J lost 1 base, V lost 4 bases, and 3 bases had no gene match. The CDR3 extends over 14 amino acids. Germline CDR1 and CDR2: MNHEY and SMNVEV (reference sequence). The CDR3 DNA follows: TGTGCCAGCAGTTCGGGACAGCCGAACACTGAAGCTTTCTTT. Its translation is CASSSGQPNTEAFF.

The rearrangement uses TRBV9 and TRBJ2-1; 14 bases agree with TRBD2. The V gene end was trimmed by 0 bases and the J gene end by 0 bases; junction bases not matched to a gene: 2. The V gene's germline CDR1 is SGDLS and CDR2 YYNGEE. The CDR3 is made up of 18 amino acids. The CDR3: CASSVGLAGGNSYNEQFF. Written as DNA, the CDR3 is TGTGCCAGCAGCGTAGGACTAGCGGGAGGGAACTCCTACAATGAGCAGTTCTTC. Using reference TRBV9 and TRBJ2-1 for the parts outside the CDR3, the full variable domain is DSGVTQTPKHLITATGQRVTLRCSPRSGDLSVYWYQQSLDQGLQFLIQYYNGEERAKGNILERFSAQQFPDLHSELNLSSLELGDSALYFCASSVGLAGGNSYNEQFFGPGTRLTVL.

This clone was seen once. The chain is built from TRBV7-2 and TRBJ2-5; 10 positions match TRBD1. CDR1 is SGHTA and CDR2 is FQGNSA in the germline V gene. The V gene end was trimmed by 4 bases and the J gene end by 8 bases; junction bases not matched to a gene: 10. The CDR3 is made up of 15 amino acids. The CDR3 DNA reads as TGTGCCAGCAGCTACAGGGACAGGGGCTTCGGTACCCAGTACTTC. Its protein is CASSYRDRGFGTQYF.

V and J are TRBV7-9 and TRBJ2-3, with D tentatively TRBD2 (6 bases). Germline lookup yields CDR1 SEHNR and CDR2 FQNEAQ (reference sequence). The CDR3 extends over 16 amino acids. Trimming left V 3 bases short and J 0 bases short, with 13 bases between. CDR3 in DNA: TGTGCCAGCAGCTTGGGGAGGCCGGACAGCACAGATACGCAGTATTTT. Its protein product is CASSLGRPDSTDTQYF.

This rearrangement joins TRBV29-1 to TRBJ2-2; 8 bases are shared with TRBD1. Unmatched junction bases numbered 4, after V lost 7 bases and J lost 3 bases. Per germline, CDR1 SQVTM and CDR2 ANQGSEA. The CDR3 length is 13 residues. CDR3 bases: TGCAGCGCACAGGGGGTCGACACCGGGGAGCTGTTTTTT. This encodes CSAQGVDTGELFF.

This chain uses TRBV18 with TRBJ2-7; D uncertain. The ends were cut back, 3 bases at V and 6 bases at J, with 12 bases in the middle. The germline V gene has CDR1 KGHSH and CDR2 LQKENI. The CDR3 has 13 residues. The CDR3 reads CASSPLQLGEQYF. The CDR3 DNA is TGTGCCAGCTCACCTCTTCAGCTAGGCGAGCAGTACTTC.

The chain has TRBV7-9 and TRBJ2-3; D call uncertain. From germline, CDR1 is SEHNR and CDR2 FQNEAQ (reference sequence). The CDR3 extends over 13 amino acids. The ends were cut back, 2 bases at V and 7 bases at J, with 10 bases in the middle. CDR3 region: CASSLSTLNTQYF. The CDR3 region has the DNA TGTGCCAGCAGCTTAAGTACTTTGAATACGCAGTATTTT.

The chain couples TRBV10-3 to TRBJ2-7, with 9 positions matching TRBD2. V was clipped by 6 bases and J by 4 bases; unmatched bases: 7. The germline V gene has CDR1 ENHRY and CDR2 SYGVKD. This CDR3 comprises 14 residues. CDR3 bases: TGTGCCATCAGGCCTAGCGGGAAGATGTACGAGCAGTACTTC. Residues: CAIRPSGKMYEQYF.

This clone appeared once. V is TRBV5-3 and J is TRBJ1-5; D remains ambiguous. TRBV5-3 is flagged as an ORF with uncertain function. The V end lost 1 base, the J end lost 3 bases, and 8 bases lay between the germline ends. The CDR3 extends over 14 amino acids. CDR3 loop: CARSLWQFNQPQHF. In DNA form, the CDR3 reads TGTGCCAGAAGCTTGTGGCAGTTCAATCAGCCCCAGCATTTT.

The V gene is TRBV28, the J gene TRBJ2-2; D is perhaps TRBD2 (6 bases). Germline V gene data show CDR1 as MDHEN and CDR2 as SYDVKM. Trimming pared 6 bases from V and 0 bases from J, leaving 11 bases between. CDR3 length equals 15 residues. This CDR3 reads CASRGGGTNTGELFF. The DNA of the CDR3 is TGTGCCAGCAGGGGAGGTGGGACGAACACCGGGGAGCTGTTTTTT.

The CDR3 coding sequence is TGTGCCAGTATACCAGGGGAGTTTGACACTGAAGCTTTCTTT. Translation: CASIPGEFDTEAFF. The V call is TRBV19, the J call TRBJ1-1, with D possibly being TRBD1 (6 bases). V lost 7 bases and J 3 bases, leaving 15 bases between the germline ends. The CDR3 is 14 residues long. Germline V CDR1 and CDR2: LNHDA, SQIVND (reference sequence). Drawing the rest from reference TRBV19 and TRBJ1-1, the complete variable domain is DGGITQSPKYLFRKEGQNVTLSCEQNLNHDAMYWYRQDPGQGLRLIYYSQIVNDFQKGDIAEGYSVSREKKESFPLTVTSAQKNPTAFYLCASIPGEFDTEAFFGQGTRLTVV.

The genes are TRBV19 and TRBJ1-2, with D unresolved. In germline, CDR1 is LNHDA, CDR2 SQIVND (reference sequence). V lost 1 base and J lost 1, with 10 bases in between. The CDR3 loop spans 15 amino acids. CDR3 nucleotide sequence: TGTGCCAGTAGTATAGTTGCCAGTCATAACTATGGCTACACCTTC. Protein sequence: CASSIVASHNYGYTF.

The chain joins TRBV6-1 to TRBJ1-1; the match to TRBD1 covers 8 bases. V lost 6 bases to trimming and J lost 5 bases; unmatched junction nucleotides: 2. CDR1 is MNHNS and CDR2 is SASEGT in the germline V gene. The CDR3 is made up of 12 amino acids. CDR3 residues: CASRQGGTEAFF. The DNA for the CDR3 is TGTGCCAGCAGACAGGGGGGGACTGAAGCTTTCTTT.

This clone was detected only a few times. The chain combines TRBV5-6 with TRBJ1-1, with D perhaps matching TRBD1 (6 bases). CDR1 and CDR2 (germline): SGHDT, YYEEEE. The CDR3 covers 14 residues. V was cut by 7 bases and J by 1 base, with 14 bases left in between. In DNA, the CDR3 is TGTGCCAGCTGCTGGGGGCTGGAGAACACTGAAGCTTTCTTT. It yields the protein CASCWGLENTEAFF.

The V and J genes are TRBV18 and TRBJ2-7; 8 nucleotides match TRBD2. This CDR3 is built from 14 residues. Germline CDR1 reads KGHSH; CDR2 reads LQKENI. V gave up 2 bases and J gave up 3 bases; unmatched junction bases: 3. The CDR3 region has the DNA TGTGCCAGCTCACCAAAGCGGGGGAACTACGAGCAGTACTTC. Protein: CASSPKRGNYEQYF. The whole variable domain, filled in from reference TRBV18 and TRBJ2-7, reads NAGVMQNPRHLVRRRGQEARLRCSPMKGHSHVYWYRQLPEEGLKFMVYLQKENIIDESGMPKERFSAEFPKEGPSILRIQQVVRGDSAAYFCASSPKRGNYEQYFGPGTRLTVT.

The chain has TRBV2 and TRBJ2-1; 12 positions agree with TRBD2. Germline CDR1 reads SNHLY; CDR2 reads FYNNEI. The CDR3 consists of 15 residues. The V gene end was trimmed by 6 bases and the J gene end by 4 bases; junction bases not matched to a gene: 4. The CDR3: CASRNLAGGYNEQFF. CDR3 DNA: TGTGCCAGCAGAAACCTAGCGGGAGGGTACAATGAGCAGTTCTTC.

This chain connects TRBV6-5 to TRBJ2-3, with 15 bases that match TRBD2. The CDR3 runs to 14 residues. The junction had 4 bases not matched to a gene; V was cut back by 6 bases and J by 9 bases. Germline V lookup: CDR1 MNHEY, CDR2 SVGAGI. The CDR3 sequence is CASSFGLAGGTQYF. Written as DNA, the CDR3 is TGTGCCAGCAGCTTCGGACTAGCGGGAGGGACGCAGTATTTT.

The chain carries TRBV5-1 and TRBJ1-4; TRBD1 matches 7 bases. CDR1 and CDR2 (germline): SGHRS, YFSETQ. The V segment lost 2 bases and the J segment 0 bases; nucleotides outside the gene matches: 10. There are 18 residues in the CDR3. The CDR3 is CASSFGWVTGTTNEKLFF. The CDR3 region has the DNA TGCGCCAGCAGCTTCGGTTGGGTGACAGGGACAACTAATGAAAAACTGTTTTTT.

The chain links TRBV25-1 to TRBJ1-5; 9 positions match TRBD1. V lost 10 bases, J lost 4 bases, and 5 bases stayed unmatched. CDR1 MGHDK and CDR2 SYGVNS come from the germline V gene. The CDR3 has 13 amino acids. The CDR3 DNA is TGTGCCACCTCTGGACAGGGGAATCAGCCCCAGCATTTT. As protein: CATSGQGNQPQHF.

In DNA form, the CDR3 reads TGTGCCAGTACCTCGGGACAGGGGTTGGGCACTGAAGCTTTCTTT. Translation: CASTSGQGLGTEAFF. The chain joins TRBV19 to TRBJ1-1; the match to TRBD1 covers 10 bases. Germline CDR1 reads LNHDA; CDR2 reads SQIVND (reference sequence). Trimming at V came to 7 bases and at J to 4 bases, leaving 9 bases not matched to a gene. The length of the CDR3 is 15 residues.

The J gene is TRBJ1-3, the V gene TRBV6-1, with TRBD1 as a possible D gene (5 bases). Looked up from germline, CDR1 is MNHNS and CDR2 is SASEGT. V was pared by 0 bases and J by 0 bases, with 24 bases between. The CDR3 has 21 residues. For the CDR3, the DNA is TGTGCCAGCAGTGAAGCGGTATTTGGGGAACCGGGACTTCACTCTGGAAACACCATATATTTT. It yields the protein CASSEAVFGEPGLHSGNTIYF.

The CDR3 sequence: CASKDRAMSYEQYF. DNA of the CDR3: TGTGCCTCGAAGGACAGGGCGATGTCCTACGAGCAGTACTTC. The V call is TRBV19, the J call TRBJ2-7; TRBD1 agrees at 8 bases. The CDR3 length is 14 residues. With V trimmed by 11 bases and J by 1 base, 10 bases remained unmatched. Germline V CDR1 and CDR2: LNHDA, SQIVND (reference sequence).

The gene calls are TRBV5-4 and TRBJ2-2; 13 bases align to TRBD2. The CDR3 has 15 residues. V trimming: 4 bases; J trimming: 7 bases; junction bases outside the gene matches: 4. Germline V gene lookup returns CDR1 SGHNT and CDR2 YYREEE (reference sequence). The DNA for the CDR3 is TGTGCCAGCAGCCCTGGGACTAGCGGGATCGGGGAGCTGTTTTTT. This encodes CASSPGTSGIGELFF.

J is TRBJ2-2 and V is TRBV6-4, with unresolved D. Trimming shortened V by 11 bases and J by 5 bases, and 12 bases separated the two germline ends. Germline assignment: CDR1 MRHNA and CDR2 SNTAGT. The CDR3 contains 12 residues. CDR3 in amino acids: CALRLSTGELFF. The CDR3 coding sequence is TGTGCCCTGCGGCTATCTACCGGGGAGCTGTTTTTT.

The V and J genes are TRBV15 and TRBJ1-4, with TRBD1 as a possible D gene (6 bases). Germline loops: CDR1 LNHNV, CDR2 YYDKDF (reference sequence). Trimming took 5 bases from V and 10 from J, leaving 17 bases between them. The CDR3 contains 14 residues. Here the CDR3 DNA reads TGTGCCACCAGCGCCAGGGACATCTGGGGAAAACTGTTTTTT. It yields the protein CATSARDIWGKLFF.

The rearrangement uses TRBV29-1 and TRBJ2-5; maybe TRBD1 (6 bases). TRBJ2-7 explains the end of the DNA better; the J call may be wrong. The length of the CDR3 is 13 residues. Germline assignment: CDR1 SQVTM and CDR2 ANQGSEA. CDR3 sequence reads: CSVVITGTYEQYF. The CDR3 bases are TGCAGCGTTGTAATCACAGGGACCTACGAGCAGTACTTC.

In its sample, this clone was seen once. J is TRBJ2-7 and V is TRBV4-2, with 14 bases matching TRBD2. This CDR3 spans 18 amino acids. The germline CDR1 and CDR2 sequences are LGHNA and YNFKEQ. Trimming cost V 2 bases and J 3 bases; bases outside gene matches: 9. DNA for the CDR3: TGTGCCAGCAGCCAACTGACTAGCGGGAGGGCCCGTTTCTACGAGCAGTACTTC. It specifies CASSQLTSGRARFYEQYF.

In its sample, this clone was seen a few times. This chain links TRBV10-2 with TRBJ1-5; D gene uncertain. Trimming removed 2 bases from V and 2 bases from J, with 13 bases in between. Germline loops: CDR1 WSHSY, CDR2 SAAADI. The CDR3 runs to 16 residues. This chain's CDR3 is CASSELGLGGNQPQHF. The DNA of the CDR3 is TGCGCCAGCAGTGAGCTTGGACTGGGAGGCAATCAGCCCCAGCATTTT.